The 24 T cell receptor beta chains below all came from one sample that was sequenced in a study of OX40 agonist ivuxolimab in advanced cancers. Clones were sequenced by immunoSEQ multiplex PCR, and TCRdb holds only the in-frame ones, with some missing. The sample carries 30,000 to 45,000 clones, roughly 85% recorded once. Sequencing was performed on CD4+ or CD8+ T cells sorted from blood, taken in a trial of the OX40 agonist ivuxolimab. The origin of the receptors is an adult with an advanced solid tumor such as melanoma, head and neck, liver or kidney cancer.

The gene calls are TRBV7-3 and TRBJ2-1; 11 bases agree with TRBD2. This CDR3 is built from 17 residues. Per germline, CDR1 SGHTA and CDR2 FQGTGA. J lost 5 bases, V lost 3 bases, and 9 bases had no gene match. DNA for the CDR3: TGTGCCAGCAGCTTCTTAGCGGGAGGGGGACGGCACAATGAGCAGTTCTTC. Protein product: CASSFLAGGGRHNEQFF.

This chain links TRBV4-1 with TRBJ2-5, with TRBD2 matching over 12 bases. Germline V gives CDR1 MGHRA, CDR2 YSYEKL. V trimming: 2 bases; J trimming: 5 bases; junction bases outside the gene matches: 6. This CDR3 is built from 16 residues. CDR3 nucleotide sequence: TGCGCCAGCAGCCAATCGACTAGCGGGGGCAGGGAGACCCAGTACTTC. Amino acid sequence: CASSQSTSGGRETQYF.

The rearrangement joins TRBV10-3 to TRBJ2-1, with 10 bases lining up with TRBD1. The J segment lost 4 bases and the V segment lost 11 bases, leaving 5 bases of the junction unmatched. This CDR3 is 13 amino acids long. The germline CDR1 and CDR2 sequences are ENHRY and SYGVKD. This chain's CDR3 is CASGQGQYNEQFF. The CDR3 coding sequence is TGTGCCTCGGGACAGGGGCAATACAATGAGCAGTTCTTC.

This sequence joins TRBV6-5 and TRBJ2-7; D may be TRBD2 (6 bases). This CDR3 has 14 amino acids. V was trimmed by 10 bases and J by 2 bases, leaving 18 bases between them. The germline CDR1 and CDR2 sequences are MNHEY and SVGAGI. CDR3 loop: CAIGGGGVAYEQYF. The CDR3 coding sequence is TGTGCCATCGGAGGTGGAGGGGTTGCCTACGAGCAGTACTTC.

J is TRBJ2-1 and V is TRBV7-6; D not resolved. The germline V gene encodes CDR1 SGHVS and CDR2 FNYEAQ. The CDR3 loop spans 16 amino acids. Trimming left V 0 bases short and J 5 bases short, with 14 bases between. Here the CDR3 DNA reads TGTGCCAGCAGCTTAGCGCGAAGGGAACCCCACAATGAGCAGTTCTTC. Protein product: CASSLARREPHNEQFF.

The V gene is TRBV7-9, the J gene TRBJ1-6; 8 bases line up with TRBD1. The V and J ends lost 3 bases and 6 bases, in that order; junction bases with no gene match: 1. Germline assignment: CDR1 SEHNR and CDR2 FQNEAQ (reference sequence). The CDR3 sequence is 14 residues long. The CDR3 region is CASSFGQGNSPLHF. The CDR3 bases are TGTGCCAGCAGCTTCGGACAGGGTAATTCACCCCTCCACTTT.

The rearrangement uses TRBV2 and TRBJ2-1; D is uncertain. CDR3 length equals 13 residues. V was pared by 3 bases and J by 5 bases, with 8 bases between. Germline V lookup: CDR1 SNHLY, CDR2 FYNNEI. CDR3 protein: CASSDLANNEQFF. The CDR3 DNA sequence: TGTGCCAGCAGTGACTTAGCTAACAATGAGCAGTTCTTC.

CDR3 loop: CASKPGTGVETQYF. The CDR3, as DNA: TGTGCCAGCAAGCCCGGGACAGGTGTTGAGACCCAGTACTTC. The chain recombines TRBV11-2 with TRBJ2-5; 8 bases line up with TRBD1. With V trimmed by 7 bases and J by 5 bases, 9 bases remained unmatched. Germline CDR1 and CDR2: SGHAT and FQNNGV. This CDR3 comprises 14 residues.

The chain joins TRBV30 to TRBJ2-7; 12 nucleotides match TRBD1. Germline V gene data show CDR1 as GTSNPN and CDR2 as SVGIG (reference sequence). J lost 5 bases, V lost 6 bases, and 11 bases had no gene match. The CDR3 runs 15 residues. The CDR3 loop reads CACLKVGTGGNEQYF. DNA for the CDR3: TGTGCCTGCCTAAAGGTGGGGACAGGGGGCAACGAGCAGTACTTC.

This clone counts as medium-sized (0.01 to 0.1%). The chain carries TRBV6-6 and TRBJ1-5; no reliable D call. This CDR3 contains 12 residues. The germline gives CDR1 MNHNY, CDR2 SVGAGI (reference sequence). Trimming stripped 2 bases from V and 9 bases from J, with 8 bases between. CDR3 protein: CASSYPSRPQHF. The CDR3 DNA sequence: TGTGCCAGCAGTTACCCTTCGAGGCCCCAGCATTTT.

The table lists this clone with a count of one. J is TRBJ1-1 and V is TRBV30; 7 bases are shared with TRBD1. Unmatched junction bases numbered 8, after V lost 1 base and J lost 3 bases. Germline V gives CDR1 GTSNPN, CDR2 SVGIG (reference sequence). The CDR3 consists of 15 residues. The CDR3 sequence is CAWSAYVQGDTEAFF. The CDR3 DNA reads TGTGCCTGGAGTGCTTACGTTCAGGGGGACACTGAAGCTTTCTTT.

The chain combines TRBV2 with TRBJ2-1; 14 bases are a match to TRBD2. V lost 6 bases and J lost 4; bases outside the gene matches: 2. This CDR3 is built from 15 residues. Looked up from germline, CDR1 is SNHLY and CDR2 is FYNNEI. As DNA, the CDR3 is TGTGCCAGCAGGGGGACTAGCGGGAGATACAATGAGCAGTTCTTC. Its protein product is CASRGTSGRYNEQFF.

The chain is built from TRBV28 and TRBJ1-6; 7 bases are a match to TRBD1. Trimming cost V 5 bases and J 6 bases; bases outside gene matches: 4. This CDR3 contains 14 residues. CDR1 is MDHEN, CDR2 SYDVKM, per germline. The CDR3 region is CASSLGQPNSPLHF. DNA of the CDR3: TGTGCCAGCAGTCTGGGACAGCCTAATTCACCCCTCCACTTT.

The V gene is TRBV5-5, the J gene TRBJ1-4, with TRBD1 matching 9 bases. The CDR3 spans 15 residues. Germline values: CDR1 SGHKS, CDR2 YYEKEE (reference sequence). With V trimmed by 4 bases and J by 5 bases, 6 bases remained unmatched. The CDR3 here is CASSNGDRVNEKLFF. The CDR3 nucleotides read TGTGCCAGCAGCAATGGGGACAGGGTAAATGAAAAACTGTTTTTT.

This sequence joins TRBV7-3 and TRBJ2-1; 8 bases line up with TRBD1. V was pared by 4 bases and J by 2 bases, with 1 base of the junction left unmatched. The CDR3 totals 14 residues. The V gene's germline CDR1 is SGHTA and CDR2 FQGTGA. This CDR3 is CASSSTGAYNEQFF. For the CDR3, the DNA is TGTGCCAGCAGCTCGACAGGGGCCTACAATGAGCAGTTCTTC.

CDR3 residues: CAWSPQGNQPQHF. The CDR3 nucleotides read TGTGCCTGGAGCCCTCAGGGGAATCAGCCCCAGCATTTT. This rearrangement joins TRBV30 to TRBJ1-5, with D perhaps TRBD1 (6 bases). Trimming took off 3 bases at V and 4 bases at J, with 10 bases between the two ends. Per germline, CDR1 GTSNPN and CDR2 SVGIG (reference sequence). This CDR3 is built from 13 residues.

In nucleotides, the CDR3 is TGTGCCAGCAGCTTAAATGAGGGGCTCAACTCCTACGAGCAGTACTTC. Translating gives CASSLNEGLNSYEQYF. The chain carries TRBV11-1 and TRBJ2-7, with D tentatively TRBD1 or TRBD2 (5 bases each). The CDR3 is 16 amino acids. CDR1 is SGHAT, CDR2 FQDESV, per germline (reference sequence). The V and J ends lost 2 bases and 0 bases respectively, with 14 bases between them.

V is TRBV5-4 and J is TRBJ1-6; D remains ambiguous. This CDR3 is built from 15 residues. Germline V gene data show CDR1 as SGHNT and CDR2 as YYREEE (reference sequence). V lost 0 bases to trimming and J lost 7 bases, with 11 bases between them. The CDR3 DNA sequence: TGTGCCAGCAGCTTGGCCGGGGTTGGGAATTCACCCCTCCACTTT. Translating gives CASSLAGVGNSPLHF.

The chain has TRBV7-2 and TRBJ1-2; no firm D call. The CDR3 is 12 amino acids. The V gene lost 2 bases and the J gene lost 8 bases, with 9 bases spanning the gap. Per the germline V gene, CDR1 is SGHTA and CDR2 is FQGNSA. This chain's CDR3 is CASSLWGRGYTF. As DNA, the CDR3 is TGTGCCAGCAGCTTATGGGGAAGAGGCTACACCTTC.

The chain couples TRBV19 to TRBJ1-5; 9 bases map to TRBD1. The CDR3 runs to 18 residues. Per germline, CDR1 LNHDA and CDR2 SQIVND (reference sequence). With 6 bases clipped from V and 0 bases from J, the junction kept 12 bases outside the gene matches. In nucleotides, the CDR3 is TGTGCCAGTAGCAGCCGGGACAGGGAGAGTTATAGCAATCAGCCCCAGCATTTT. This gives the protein CASSSRDRESYSNQPQHF.

The CDR3 nucleotides read TGCGCCAGCAGCCTGGGGGGACAGGGAGAGACCCAGTACTTC. Translating it yields CASSLGGQGETQYF. This chain links TRBV5-1 with TRBJ2-5; TRBD1 agrees at 9 bases. CDR1 and CDR2 from the germline V gene are SGHRS and YFSETQ. The CDR3 sequence is 14 residues long. V shed 4 bases and J 4 bases; nucleotides not matched to a gene: 5.

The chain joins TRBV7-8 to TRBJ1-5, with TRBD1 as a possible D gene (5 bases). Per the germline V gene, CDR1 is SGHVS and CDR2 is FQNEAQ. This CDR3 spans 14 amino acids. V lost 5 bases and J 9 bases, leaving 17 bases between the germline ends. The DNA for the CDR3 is TGTGCCAGCAGCCCAGACGTTCAGGGAGGGCCCCAGCATTTT. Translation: CASSPDVQGGPQHF.

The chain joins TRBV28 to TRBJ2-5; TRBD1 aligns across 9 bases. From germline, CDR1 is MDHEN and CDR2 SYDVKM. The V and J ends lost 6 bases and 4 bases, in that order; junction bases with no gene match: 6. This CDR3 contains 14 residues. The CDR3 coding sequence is TGTGCCAGCAGAAAACAGGGGGCTGGAGAGACCCAGTACTTC. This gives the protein CASRKQGAGETQYF.

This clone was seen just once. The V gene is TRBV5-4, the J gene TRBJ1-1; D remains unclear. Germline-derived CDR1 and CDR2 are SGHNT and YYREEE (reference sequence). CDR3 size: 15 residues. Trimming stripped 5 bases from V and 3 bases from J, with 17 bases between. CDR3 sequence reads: CASRTGGSSDTEAFF. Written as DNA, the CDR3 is TGTGCCAGCAGAACTGGCGGGTCTTCGGACACTGAAGCTTTCTTT.